The 22 T cell receptor beta chains below come from one sample, sequenced in a study of shared clonotypes between healthy human individuals (TCRdb year 2020). Library preparation used the immunoSEQ multiplex PCR assay. The source is immuneACCESS, and TCRdb retained only in-frame sequences with V and J called. Part of the clones is not carried over; for the studies checked, unresolved V genes explain less than half of this, and the remainder is unexplained. This sample has some 100,000 clones in its table, and about 70% of those were observed once. Roughly a quarter of the sample rests with the top ten. Source material: memory CD8+ T cells sorted from blood. The intended sense of this specimen's cell subset or site label: CD45RO+ cells pooled with CCR7-negative TemRA cells. Receptors originate from a woman aged 30 to 39 in good health.

The table lists this clone with a few counts. This rearrangement joins TRBV19 to TRBJ2-4; D unclear. With 5 bases removed from V and 8 bases from J, the gap between germline ends came to 10 bases. This CDR3 has 12 amino acids. The germline gives CDR1 LNHDA, CDR2 SQIVND (reference sequence). The CDR3 loop reads CASSASHYIQYF. The CDR3 DNA reads as TGTGCCAGTAGTGCCTCTCACTACATTCAGTACTTC.

This CDR3 reads CASSYSLEDQETQYF. CDR3 in DNA: TGTGCCAGCAGCTACAGCTTAGAAGACCAAGAGACCCAGTACTTC. The rearrangement links TRBV11-3 to TRBJ2-5, with unresolved D. CDR3 length equals 15 residues. Germline V gives CDR1 SGHNT, CDR2 YENEEA. V was shortened by 4 bases and J by 0 bases, with 12 bases between the two germline ends.

This clone has a handful of counts. CDR3 amino acids: CASSVEAGGPGDTQYF. For the CDR3, the DNA is TGTGCCAGCAGCGTAGAGGCGGGAGGGCCAGGGGATACGCAGTATTTT. V and J are TRBV9 and TRBJ2-3; 9 bases fit TRBD2. Losses at the gene ends were 0 bases for V and 6 bases for J; bases not matched to a gene: 8. This CDR3 comprises 16 residues. Germline lookup yields CDR1 SGDLS and CDR2 YYNGEE.

The genes are TRBV27 and TRBJ2-1; a possible D gene is TRBD1 (6 bases). Germline-derived CDR1 and CDR2 are MNHEY and SMNVEV (reference sequence). The length of the CDR3 is 14 residues. V was clipped by 5 bases and J by 0 bases, with 8 bases between them. DNA for the CDR3: TGTGCCAGCAGTCAGGGGAGCTCCTACAATGAGCAGTTCTTC. Its translation is CASSQGSSYNEQFF.

The chain carries TRBV11-1 and TRBJ1-2; D is unclear. CDR1 is SGHAT, CDR2 FQDESV, per germline (reference sequence). Trimming shortened V by 5 bases and J by 2 bases, and 9 bases separated the two germline ends. The CDR3 totals 13 residues. The CDR3 DNA reads as TGTGCCAGCAGCCGGACGGAGAACTATGGCTACACCTTC. It codes for CASSRTENYGYTF.

There are many counts of this clone. This chain joins TRBV10-1 and TRBJ2-7; 10 nucleotides line up with TRBD2. Germline V gene data show CDR1 as WNHNN and CDR2 as SYGVQD (reference sequence). Unmatched junction bases numbered 10, after V lost 1 base and J lost 4 bases. CDR3 length: 17 amino acids. CDR3 coding DNA: TGCGCCAGCAGTGAGTATGGGCTAGCGGGAGATGCATACGAGCAGTACTTC. This translates into CASSEYGLAGDAYEQYF.

A few counts support this clone. This specimen includes other DNA sequences encoding the same CDR3. The chain is built from TRBV5-1 and TRBJ1-3; TRBD1 matches 7 bases. CDR1 is SGHRS and CDR2 is YFSETQ in the germline V gene. V was pared by 4 bases and J by 2 bases, with 3 bases of the junction left unmatched. The CDR3 totals 14 residues. The chain's CDR3 is CASSPGTAGNTIYF. The DNA of the CDR3 is TGCGCCAGCAGCCCCGGGACAGCTGGAAACACCATATATTTT.

This clone was counted ten times or more. This chain joins TRBV19 and TRBJ1-1, with a tentative D call TRBD1 (6 bases). CDR3 size: 14 residues. The V gene's germline CDR1 is LNHDA and CDR2 SQIVND (reference sequence). V was pared by 4 bases and J by 6 bases, with 15 bases between. CDR3 nucleotide sequence: TGTGCCAGTAGTAACCGTGTAGGGGGGGCTGAAGCTTTCTTT. Its protein is CASSNRVGGAEAFF.

This clone was recorded many times. The chain employs TRBV29-1 and TRBJ2-7, with D tentatively TRBD2 (7 bases). The CDR3 contains 16 residues. The V gene's germline CDR1 is SQVTM and CDR2 ANQGSEA. The ends were cut back, 0 bases at V and 6 bases at J, with 21 bases in the middle. Here the CDR3 reads CSVEEKKRGIGGEQYF. CDR3 sequence (DNA): TGCAGCGTTGAAGAGAAAAAGCGGGGCATAGGGGGCGAGCAGTACTTC.

This clone came up once. The chain has TRBV19 and TRBJ2-7; D not resolved. CDR1 and CDR2 (germline): LNHDA, SQIVND (reference sequence). The V and J ends lost 3 bases and 2 bases respectively, with 11 bases between them. There are 14 residues in the CDR3. CDR3 amino acids: CASSISYAAYEQYF. CDR3 bases: TGTGCCAGTAGTATTAGTTACGCCGCCTACGAGCAGTACTTC.

The chain links TRBV6-1 to TRBJ1-2, with D possibly matching TRBD1 (6 bases). This CDR3 is 15 amino acids long. V was cut by 6 bases and J by 4 bases, with 18 bases left in between. The germline CDR1 and CDR2 sequences are MNHNS and SASEGT. Here the CDR3 DNA reads TGTGCCAGCAGCCCCATACCAGGGGCGGTCTATGGCTACACCTTC. Protein sequence: CASSPIPGAVYGYTF.

The chain links TRBV29-1 to TRBJ2-7; 9 nucleotides agree with TRBD2. This CDR3 is built from 13 residues. Germline V gives CDR1 SQVTM, CDR2 ANQGSEA. With 4 bases clipped from V and 5 bases from J, the junction kept 6 bases outside the gene matches. Written as DNA, the CDR3 is TGCAGCGTTGCCGGGACTAGCTTAAACGAGCAGTACTTC. Amino acid sequence: CSVAGTSLNEQYF.

This clone showed up just a few times. The sample carries other DNA sequences with the same CDR3. The chain joins TRBV29-1 to TRBJ2-2, with 10 bases matching TRBD1. In germline, CDR1 is SQVTM, CDR2 ANQGSEA. The CDR3 has 12 amino acids. Trimming took 6 bases from V and 7 from J; bases not matched to a gene: 2. CDR3 protein: CSVGQGHGELFF. The CDR3 nucleotides read TGCAGCGTGGGACAGGGGCACGGGGAGCTGTTTTTT.

The chain joins TRBV2 to TRBJ2-3, with no clear D. Trimming left V 8 bases short and J 3 bases short, with 18 bases between. Germline V gene sequence: CDR1 SNHLY, CDR2 FYNNEI. The CDR3 runs 15 residues. CDR3 in amino acids: CASCRYRSTTDTQYF. CDR3 DNA sequence: TGTGCCAGCTGCCGATACCGGTCCACAACAGATACGCAGTATTTT.

The count of this clone is one. The chain uses TRBV19 and TRBJ1-2, with D maybe TRBD1 (5 bases). This CDR3 region has 12 residues. Germline CDR1 and CDR2: LNHDA and SQIVND (reference sequence). The V gene lost 11 bases and the J gene lost 1 base, with 11 bases spanning the gap. Here the CDR3 reads CAGAEINYGYTF. The CDR3 DNA follows: TGTGCCGGGGCGGAAATTAACTATGGCTACACCTTC. Filled out from reference TRBV19 and TRBJ1-2, the complete variable domain reads DGGITQSPKYLFRKEGQNVTLSCEQNLNHDAMYWYRQDPGQGLRLIYYSQIVNDFQKGDIAEGYSVSREKKESFPLTVTSAQKNPTAFYLCAGAEINYGYTFGSGTRLTVV.

The chain is built from TRBV15 and TRBJ2-1; D ambiguous. Germline CDR1 and CDR2: LNHNV and YYDKDF (reference sequence). V lost 3 bases to trimming and J lost 0 bases, with 6 bases between them. The CDR3 contains 14 residues. CDR3 coding DNA: TGTGCCACCAGCAGGGCTGGCTCCTACAATGAGCAGTTCTTC. Translating gives CATSRAGSYNEQFF.

This chain uses TRBV7-8 with TRBJ2-6; TRBD1 aligns across 9 bases. The germline V gene encodes CDR1 SGHVS and CDR2 FQNEAQ. Unmatched junction bases numbered 10, after V lost 1 base and J lost 0 bases. The CDR3 spans 20 residues. The CDR3 here is CASSLDAGGTGSSGANVLTF. The CDR3 nucleotides read TGTGCCAGCAGCTTAGATGCGGGTGGGACAGGGTCCTCTGGGGCCAACGTCCTGACTTTC.

The rearrangement links TRBV10-1 to TRBJ2-7; TRBD1 is a possible D gene (6 bases). V gave up 2 bases and J gave up 2 bases, with 13 bases separating them. The CDR3 is 15 amino acids. The germline V gene encodes CDR1 WNHNN and CDR2 SYGVQD (reference sequence). The CDR3 loop is CASSESHGTTYEQYF. The CDR3 coding sequence is TGCGCCAGCAGTGAGAGTCACGGGACAACCTACGAGCAGTACTTC.

This clone was observed many times. This chain connects TRBV7-9 to TRBJ1-1; TRBD1 is a possible D gene (5 bases). With 2 bases removed from V and 6 bases from J, the gap between germline ends came to 13 bases. Germline V gene sequence: CDR1 SEHNR, CDR2 FQNEAQ (reference sequence). This CDR3 comprises 14 residues. CDR3 nucleotides: TGTGCCAGCAGCTTACCCCGGGGCGGGTCTGAAGCTTTCTTT. This encodes CASSLPRGGSEAFF.

This clone has at least ten counts. V and J are TRBV11-3 and TRBJ1-1; D is perhaps TRBD1 (5 bases). The CDR3 consists of 16 residues. CDR1 is SGHNT and CDR2 is YENEEA in the germline V gene. Trimming shortened V by 3 bases and J by 6 bases, and 20 bases separated the two germline ends. CDR3 bases: TGTGCCAGCAGCTTCGTCCTGGGGGAGGGCATCTCTGAAGCTTTCTTT. Residues: CASSFVLGEGISEAFF. Variable domain in full (rest from reference TRBV11-3 and TRBJ1-1): EAGVVQSPRYKIIEKKQPVAFWCNPISGHNTLYWYLQNLGQGPELLIRYENEEAVDDSQLPKDRFSAERLKGVDSTLKIQPAELGDSAVYLCASSFVLGEGISEAFFGQGTRLTVV.

This clone has ten or more counts. V is TRBV10-3 and J is TRBJ2-1, with 9 bases that match TRBD2. The CDR3 is 17 residues long. The germline V gene encodes CDR1 ENHRY and CDR2 SYGVKD. With V trimmed by 0 bases and J by 3 bases, 6 bases remained unmatched. The CDR3 bases are TGTGCCATCAGTGAGTCTAAGGCTAGCGGGGACTACAATGAGCAGTTCTTC. Protein product: CAISESKASGDYNEQFF.

The chain uses TRBV5-1 and TRBJ2-2; D unclear. V was clipped by 3 bases and J by 6 bases, with 15 bases between them. Germline values: CDR1 SGHRS, CDR2 YFSETQ. CDR3 length equals 15 residues. Here the CDR3 reads CASSSGDLPAGELFF. In DNA form, the CDR3 reads TGCGCCAGCAGCTCTGGTGACCTTCCGGCCGGGGAGCTGTTTTTT.